One sample yielded the 8 T cell receptor beta chains listed below, sequenced in a study of blood T cell repertoires in COVID-19. Assay: immunoSEQ multiplex PCR; the TCRdb copy retains only in-frame clones and omits some. Of about 200,000 clones in the sample, about nine tenths were seen once. Input material: peripheral blood. Receptors originate from a woman in her 70s with acute or convalescent COVID-19.

The chain carries TRBV14 and TRBJ1-2; tentative D call: TRBD1 (5 bases). V lost 6 bases, J lost 4 bases, and 15 bases lay in between. Germline V gene lookup returns CDR1 SGHDN and CDR2 FVKESK. The CDR3 contains 14 residues. CDR3 protein: CASRAQGRVYGYTF. The CDR3, as DNA: TGTGCCAGCAGAGCCCAGGGCCGAGTCTATGGCTACACCTTC.

The chain recombines TRBV5-1 with TRBJ2-5; D remains ambiguous. Germline loops: CDR1 SGHRS, CDR2 YFSETQ. Trimming stripped 7 bases from V and 6 bases from J, with 19 bases between. The CDR3 covers 14 residues. In nucleotides, the CDR3 is TGCGCCAGCGCCGAGGTCCCATCGTGGAAGACCCAGTACTTC. It specifies CASAEVPSWKTQYF.

The chain uses TRBV11-3 and TRBJ2-7; D is ambiguous. The CDR3 contains 15 residues. Germline assignment: CDR1 SGHNT and CDR2 YENEEA. Deletions cut 0 bases from V and 3 bases from J, with 12 bases between. The CDR3 nucleotides read TGTGCCAGCAGCTTAGATCCGGCTAGTGACTACGAGCAGTACTTC. It yields the protein CASSLDPASDYEQYF.

Here the CDR3 reads CASCPQANTGELFF. The DNA for the CDR3 is TGTGCCAGCTGTCCACAGGCGAACACCGGGGAGCTGTTTTTT. The chain combines TRBV7-9 with TRBJ2-2, with D possibly matching TRBD1 (5 bases). Germline values: CDR1 SEHNR, CDR2 FQNEAQ (reference sequence). Trimming pared 8 bases from V and 0 bases from J, leaving 10 bases between. This CDR3 region has 14 residues.

This clone was detected only once. V and J are TRBV6-6 and TRBJ2-1, with 14 bases fitting TRBD2. Germline CDR1 and CDR2: MNHNY and SVGAGI (reference sequence). V shed 5 bases and J 0 bases; nucleotides not matched to a gene: 3. The CDR3 contains 17 residues. For the CDR3, the DNA is TGTGCCAGCAGTCGACTAGCGGGGGGGGGCTCCTACAATGAGCAGTTCTTC. Translation: CASSRLAGGGSYNEQFF.

The CDR3 DNA follows: TGTGCCAGCAGCGCCGGGACTAGCGGTTACAATGAGCAGTTCTTC. It yields the protein CASSAGTSGYNEQFF. This chain uses TRBV9 with TRBJ2-1; 11 bases match TRBD2. Trimming took 3 bases from V and 4 from J; bases not matched to a gene: 3. The V gene's germline CDR1 is SGDLS and CDR2 YYNGEE. The CDR3 runs to 15 residues.

In DNA, the CDR3 is TGTGCCAGCAGCTTAGAGGTGGCAGGACTCAATGAGCAGTTCTTC. It translates to CASSLEVAGLNEQFF. The V gene is TRBV7-6, the J gene TRBJ2-1; D perhaps matches TRBD2 (5 bases). The CDR3 length is 15 residues. V was pared by 1 base and J by 6 bases, with 13 bases between. From germline, CDR1 is SGHVS and CDR2 FNYEAQ.

With regard to this clone: Different DNA sequences within this sample yield the same CDR3. The rearrangement links TRBV3-1 (or the pseudogene TRBV3-2) to TRBJ2-5, with no clear D. Trimming stripped 1 base from V and 5 bases from J, with 5 bases between. CDR1 is LGHDT, CDR2 YNNKEL, per germline (reference sequence). The CDR3 covers 12 residues. The CDR3 here is CASSQVVETQYF. As DNA, the CDR3 is TGTGCCAGCAGCCAAGTCGTCGAGACCCAGTACTTC.